The 9 T cell receptor beta chains in this list originate from one sample, sequenced in a study of cytotoxic CD8 clonotypes in ibrutinib-treated CLL. Assay used: immunoSEQ multiplex PCR; TCRdb lists only in-frame clones, some missing. The sample yields some 130,000 clones, roughly 85% seen once. Sequences were derived from PBMCs, sampled after 24 months of ibrutinib treatment. These receptors were obtained from a human donor with chronic lymphocytic leukemia.

This rearrangement joins TRBV5-6 to TRBJ2-3; D tentatively fits TRBD1 or TRBD2 (6 bases each). This CDR3 has 15 amino acids. The germline gives CDR1 SGHDT, CDR2 YYEEEE. Trimming removed 0 bases at V and 2 bases at J, with 10 bases between. CDR3 sequence: CASSLGGGTTDTQYF. In nucleotides, the CDR3 is TGTGCCAGCAGCTTGGGAGGGGGGACCACAGATACGCAGTATTTT.

The chain links TRBV6-1 to TRBJ2-1; D is ambiguous. Per germline, CDR1 MNHNS and CDR2 SASEGT. CDR3 length: 16 amino acids. Trimming cost V 2 bases and J 4 bases, with 15 bases left between them. CDR3 sequence (DNA): TGTGCCAGCAGTGAAAGGACCCCCCTCCTATACAATGAGCAGTTCTTC. Translation gives CASSERTPLLYNEQFF.

The rearrangement uses TRBV9 and TRBJ2-7; 10 bases fit TRBD2. The CDR3 is 14 residues long. V shed 2 bases and J 3 bases; nucleotides not matched to a gene: 2. Germline loops: CDR1 SGDLS, CDR2 YYNGEE. CDR3: CASSVSSGSYEQYF. In DNA form, the CDR3 reads TGTGCCAGCAGCGTTTCTAGCGGGAGCTACGAGCAGTACTTC. The entire variable domain, with the rest obtained from reference TRBV9 and TRBJ2-7, is as follows: DSGVTQTPKHLITATGQRVTLRCSPRSGDLSVYWYQQSLDQGLQFLIQYYNGEERAKGNILERFSAQQFPDLHSELNLSSLELGDSALYFCASSVSSGSYEQYFGPGTRLTVT.

J is TRBJ1-3 and V is TRBV15; D not certain. Between the trimmed V and J ends, which lost 4 bases and 2 bases, there was a span of 6 bases. CDR1 is LNHNV, CDR2 YYDKDF, per germline (reference sequence). The CDR3 contains 13 residues. The DNA of the CDR3 is TGTGCCACCAGCACGCAACCTGGAAACACCATATATTTT. Protein product: CATSTQPGNTIYF.

For this clone: The junction does not match germline at one end; this may be a read error. The genes are TRBV10-3 and TRBJ1-5; no clear D. Germline V gene data show CDR1 as ENHRY and CDR2 as SYGVKD. CDR3 length: 14 residues. In DNA, the CDR3 is TGTGCCATCAGTGAGCGGCCCGCCGGGCAGCCCCATCATTTT. This codes for CAISERPAGQPHHF.

This chain uses TRBV9 with TRBJ2-1, with 9 bases lining up with TRBD2. This CDR3 comprises 17 residues. The germline CDR1 and CDR2 sequences are SGDLS and YYNGEE. After removal of 4 bases from V and 1 base from J, the junction contained 9 bases not matched to a gene. CDR3 residues: CASSTGAGGPSYNEQFF. CDR3 nucleotides: TGTGCCAGCAGCACAGGGGCGGGAGGGCCATCCTACAATGAGCAGTTCTTC.

This chain joins TRBV27 and TRBJ2-5; D not certain. The CDR3 length is 13 residues. Germline V gene data show CDR1 as MNHEY and CDR2 as SMNVEV (reference sequence). V dropped 5 bases and J dropped 2 bases, with 9 bases sitting between them. The CDR3 DNA is TGTGCCAGCAGTCGGATAAAGCAAGAGACCCAGTACTTC. Its translation: CASSRIKQETQYF.

The chain recombines TRBV29-1 with TRBJ2-6; no definite D call. The CDR3 runs 13 residues. Trimming cost V 3 bases and J 0 bases, with 3 bases left between them. CDR1 and CDR2 from the germline V gene are SQVTM and ANQGSEA. The CDR3 spells CSVDVSGANVLTF. The CDR3 DNA reads TGCAGCGTTGACGTCTCTGGGGCCAACGTCCTGACTTTC.

CDR3 bases: TGTGCCAGCATCCAGACCCAAGAGACCCAGTACTTC. Its protein product is CASIQTQETQYF. The gene calls are TRBV2 and TRBJ2-5; D gene ambiguous. Germline CDR1 SNHLY, CDR2 FYNNEI. The length of the CDR3 is 12 residues. Trimming took 7 bases from V and 1 from J, leaving 7 bases between them.